These T cell receptor beta chains were read from a single sample in a study of blood T cell repertoires in COVID-19. Measured with immunoSEQ multiplex PCR; TCRdb has only the in-frame clones, and not every one. The sample lists about 410,000 clones, about 91% occurring once. The sequenced material came from peripheral blood. Receptors originate from a woman between 40 and 50 years old with COVID-19, enrolled during active disease. CDR3s include the opening cysteine and the closing phenylalanine or tryptophan. The D gene is left open where the match is weak. Part of the rows lack a size; the others show once, few, many or a class for expanded clones.

TRBD2	TRBJ2-7	.	TRBV6-1	TGTGCCAGCAGTGAGGGACTAGCGGGAGACTACCACGAGCAGTACTTC	CASSEGLAGDYHEQYF
.	TRBJ1-6	.	TRBV7-6	TGTGCCAGCAGCTTAGTAATCAGGGGTGGATCACCCCTCCACTTT	CASSLVIRGGSPLHF
TRBD2	TRBJ2-7	few	TRBV5-4	TGTGCCAGCAGCCAAACCCCCACTAGCGGGAGACTGTACTTC	CASSQTPTSGRLYF
TRBD1	TRBJ2-1	.	TRBV6-5	TGTGCCAGCAGAATAGGACAGGTGTCCTACAATGAGCAGTTCTTC	CASRIGQVSYNEQFF
.	TRBJ2-1	.	TRBV6-5	TGTGCCAGCAGTTACTCGATGGGACTTCGGATGTTCTTC	CASSYSMGLRMFF
.	TRBJ1-1	.	TRBV9	TGTGCCAGCAGCGTAGGGGTTCAGGGTTCGGACACTGAAGCTTTCTTT	CASSVGVQGSDTEAFF
.	TRBJ1-2	.	TRBV5-1	TGCGCCAGCAGCTTGTCGTCGAACTATGGCTACACCTTC	CASSLSSNYGYTF
.	TRBJ1-4	.	TRBV19	TGTGCCAGTAGTATATCGCCGGGAGGGGAAAAACTGTTTTTT	CASSISPGGEKLFF
.	TRBJ1-2	.	TRBV11-2	TGTGCCAGCAGCCCCCGGGGGTCGCGGCGCGGCTATGGCTACACCTTC	CASSPRGSRRGYGYTF
.	TRBJ1-1	few	TRBV6-4	TGTGCCAGCAGTGAATCAGGGATGGGAACTGAAGCTTTCTTT	CASSESGMGTEAFF
.	TRBJ1-2	.	TRBV7-9	TGTGCCAGCAGCTTAGGGAGAACACCTAACTATGGCTACACCTTC	CASSLGRTPNYGYTF
TRBD1	TRBJ1-1	.	TRBV9	TGTGCCAGCAGCCGGGCAGGGGGCCTCGGTCTTGAAGCTTTCTTT	CASSRAGGLGLEAFF
TRBD2	TRBJ2-2	.	TRBV14	TGTGCCAGCGGACTAGAATCTGCCGGGGAGCTGTTTTTT	CASGLESAGELFF
.	TRBJ1-4	.	TRBV5-5	TGTGCCAGCAGCCAACTGACACAACTAGGTGAAAAACTGTTTTTT	CASSQLTQLGEKLFF
TRBD1	TRBJ1-6	.	TRBV5-6	TGTGCCAGCAGCTTCCGGGACAGGGGGCCATCACCCCTCCACTTT	CASSFRDRGPSPLHF
.	TRBJ1-5	.	TRBV12-5	TGTGCTAGTGGTCCCTCGGGGGGGACCCAGCATTTT	CASGPSGGTQHF
TRBD1	TRBJ1-2	.	TRBV28	TGTGCCAGCAGTTCGGGACAGGGTTCCGGCTACACCTTC	CASSSGQGSGYTF
.	TRBJ1-6	.	TRBV4-1	TGCGCCAGCAGCCAAGATGTCAGTAATTCACCCCTCCACTTT	CASSQDVSNSPLHF
.	TRBJ1-1	.	TRBV24-1	TGTGCCACCGCCGACAGCACTGAAGCTTTCTTT	CATADSTEAFF
TRBD1	TRBJ2-7	.	TRBV12-3/TRBV12-4	TGTGCCAGCAACCGACAGGGGTGGCACGAGCAGTACTTC	CASNRQGWHEQYF
.	TRBJ2-7	once	TRBV20-1	TGCAGTGCGTCCGACTACTACGAGCAGTACTTC	CSASDYYEQYF
TRBD2	TRBJ2-7	.	TRBV28	TGTGCCAGCAGTTTAGGGGCGGGGGGACCCTACGAGCAGTACTTC	CASSLGAGGPYEQYF